A single sample is the source of the 11 T cell receptor beta chains below, sequenced in a study of blood T cell repertoires in COVID-19 (dated by TCRdb to the early 2020s). Libraries came from the immunoSEQ multiplex PCR assay. In TCRdb, the immuneACCESS table is reduced to in-frame sequences with V and J assigned. These tables do not hold every clone; where another copy was compared, an unresolved V gene accounts for under half, and the others remain unexplained. The table for this sample lists about 21,000 clones; about 85% of them were counted only once. The ten largest clones add up to roughly 7.9% of the sample. Sequencing was done on a sample of peripheral blood. These TCRs come from a human donor with active COVID-19. The donor label of this sample is uncertain.

The chain uses TRBV4-1 and TRBJ2-3; no definite D call. The CDR3 is 15 amino acids. Looked up from germline, CDR1 is MGHRA and CDR2 is YSYEKL. V was pared by 0 bases and J by 4 bases, with 11 bases between. This CDR3 reads CASSQDGFGADTQYF. The CDR3 DNA follows: TGCGCCAGCAGCCAAGACGGGTTCGGAGCAGATACGCAGTATTTT.

The CDR3 DNA sequence: TGCGCCAGCAGCACAGGGGGCGGAGATACGCAGTATTTT. It encodes CASSTGGGDTQYF. This chain connects TRBV4-3 to TRBJ2-3; 9 bases map to TRBD1. CDR1 and CDR2 (germline): LGHNA, YSLEER. The CDR3 spans 13 residues. V lost 5 bases, J lost 5 bases, and 2 bases stayed unmatched.

J is TRBJ2-4 and V is TRBV5-6; D is perhaps TRBD2 (5 bases). The germline V gene encodes CDR1 SGHDT and CDR2 YYEEEE. Trimming removed 3 bases at V and 8 bases at J, with 15 bases between. The CDR3 contains 14 residues. The CDR3 reads CASSSRTANYIQYF. As DNA, the CDR3 is TGTGCCAGCAGCTCTCGGACTGCTAATTACATTCAGTACTTC.

This clone appeared once. The chain joins TRBV2 to TRBJ2-5; 10 nucleotides line up with TRBD2. V lost 6 bases and J lost 2; bases outside the gene matches: 6. This CDR3 is built from 15 residues. CDR1 is SNHLY, CDR2 FYNNEI, per germline. As DNA, the CDR3 is TGTGCCAGCAGGGATAGCGGGAGGAAACAAGAGACCCAGTACTTC. It is translated as CASRDSGRKQETQYF.

The V and J genes are TRBV28 and TRBJ2-3, with D possibly TRBD1 on 5 matching bases. The CDR3 consists of 15 residues. In germline, CDR1 is MDHEN, CDR2 SYDVKM. V was pared by 6 bases and J by 0 bases, with 13 bases between. CDR3 in amino acids: CASRFGRASTDTQYF. In DNA form, the CDR3 reads TGTGCCAGCAGGTTCGGCAGGGCTAGCACAGATACGCAGTATTTT.

The chain couples TRBV7-3 to TRBJ2-1; 7 bases line up with TRBD2. This CDR3 is built from 16 residues. From germline, CDR1 is SGHTA and CDR2 FQGTGA. With V trimmed by 1 base and J by 9 bases, 12 bases remained unmatched. In DNA, the CDR3 is TGTGCCAGCAGCTTAAGGAACCCGGGGGGTTCCGCTGAGCAGTTCTTC. Amino acids: CASSLRNPGGSAEQFF.

This sequence joins TRBV9 and TRBJ2-3; D might be TRBD2 (6 bases). The CDR3 consists of 16 residues. Germline lookup yields CDR1 SGDLS and CDR2 YYNGEE. Between the trimmed V and J ends, which lost 4 bases and 2 bases, there was a span of 17 bases. The CDR3 reads CASSPNGRPPTDTQYF. The CDR3 DNA is TGTGCCAGCAGCCCGAATGGGAGGCCCCCCACAGATACGCAGTATTTT.

The DNA for the CDR3 is TGTGCCAGCAGTGAAGGGACTTACCGCACAGATACGCAGTATTTT. Its protein product is CASSEGTYRTDTQYF. The chain couples TRBV2 to TRBJ2-3; D is perhaps TRBD2 (5 bases). Trimming shortened V by 1 base and J by 1 base, and 9 bases separated the two germline ends. The CDR3 has 15 residues. Germline CDR1 is SNHLY and CDR2 is FYNNEI.

Remarks on this clone: Relative to the germline gene, one junction end is altered; a read error may explain this. CDR3 sequence reads: CASSLEEGQTNSPLHF. CDR3 DNA: TGTGCTAGCAGCTTAGAGGAGGGACAGACCAATTCACCCCTCCACTTT. V gene TRBV7-7 combines with J gene TRBJ1-6; 7 nucleotides align to TRBD1. CDR1 SSHAT and CDR2 FNYEAQ come from the germline V gene (reference sequence). This CDR3 has 16 amino acids. Supplemented by reference TRBV7-7 and TRBJ1-6, the full variable domain reads GAGVSQSPRYKVTKRGQDVTLRCDPISSHATLYWYQQALGQGPEFLTYFNYEAQPDKSGLPSDRFSAERPEGSISTLTIQRTEQRDSAMYRCASSLEEGQTNSPLHFGNGTRLTVT.

This clone was recorded only once. The V and J genes are TRBV2 and TRBJ1-1; no clear D gene. Trimming took off 6 bases at V and 0 bases at J, with 8 bases between the two ends. The CDR3 totals 13 residues. Germline assignment: CDR1 SNHLY and CDR2 FYNNEI. The CDR3 bases are TGTGCCAGCAGAAGACAAATGAACACTGAAGCTTTCTTT. Translating gives CASRRQMNTEAFF.

The genes are TRBV6-5 and TRBJ1-1; no firm D call. The V gene's germline CDR1 is MNHEY and CDR2 SVGAGI. CDR3 length: 13 amino acids. Trimming stripped 7 bases from V and 0 bases from J, with 9 bases between. CDR3 loop: CASISQVNTEAFF. CDR3 bases: TGTGCCAGCATAAGCCAGGTGAACACTGAAGCTTTCTTT.